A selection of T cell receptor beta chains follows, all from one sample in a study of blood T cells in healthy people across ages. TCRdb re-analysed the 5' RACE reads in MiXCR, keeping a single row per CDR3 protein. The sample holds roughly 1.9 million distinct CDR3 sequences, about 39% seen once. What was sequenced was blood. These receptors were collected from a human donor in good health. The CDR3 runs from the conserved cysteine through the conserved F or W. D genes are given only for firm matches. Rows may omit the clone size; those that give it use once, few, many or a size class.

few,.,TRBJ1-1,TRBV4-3,TGCGCCAGCAGCCAAGAGAGGGGGGAGACCGAAGCTTTCTTT,CASSQERGETEAFF
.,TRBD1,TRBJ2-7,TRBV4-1,TGCGCCAGCAGCCAGGTACAGGGGGCCCCCTCCTACGAGCAGTACTTC,CASSQVQGAPSYEQYF
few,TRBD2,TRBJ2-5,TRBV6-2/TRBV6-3,TGTGCCAGCACAGGGAGCGGGGGAATGCTGGAGACCCAGTACTTC,CASTGSGGMLETQYF
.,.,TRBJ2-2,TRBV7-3,TGTGCCAGCAGCCCCCGTCGAGGCGGGGAGCTGTTTTTT,CASSPRRGGELFF
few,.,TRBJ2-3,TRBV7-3,TGTGCCAGCAGCGACTCTGAGGGAGATACGCAGTATTTT,CASSDSEGDTQYF
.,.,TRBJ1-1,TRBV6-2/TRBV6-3,TGTGCCAGCAGCCCAGGATACAGTGACACTGAAGCTTTCTTT,CASSPGYSDTEAFF
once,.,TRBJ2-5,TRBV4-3,TGCGCCAGCAGCCAATTTGGCTCAACGGGAGAGACCCAGTACTTC,CASSQFGSTGETQYF
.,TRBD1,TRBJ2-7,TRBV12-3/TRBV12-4,TGTGCCAGCAGTCCCCTCTTTCAACCGGGACAGTTCTACGAGCAGTACTTC,CASSPLFQPGQFYEQYF
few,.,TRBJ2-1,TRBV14,TGTGCCAGCAGCCAAGGAGACGGGGCGGAGCAGTTCTTC,CASSQGDGAEQFF
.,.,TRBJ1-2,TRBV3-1,TGTGCCAGCAGCCCAGTAACCGCCGAACTCTACACCTTC,CASSPVTAELYTF
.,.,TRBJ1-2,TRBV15,TGTGCCACCAGCATGTCCCGGGCCTCGGATGGCTACACCTTC,CATSMSRASDGYTF
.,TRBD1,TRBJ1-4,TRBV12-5,TGTGCTAGTGGGCCCCCGACAGGGTTGAGGGAAAAACTGTTTTTT,CASGPPTGLREKLFF
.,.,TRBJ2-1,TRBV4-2,TGTGCCAGCAGCCAAGATCTGGGCCTCGTGGGGTACAATGAGCAGTTCTTC,CASSQDLGLVGYNEQFF
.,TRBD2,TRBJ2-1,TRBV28,TGTGCCAGCAGTTTAGGGGGGGTTGAGTTCTTC,CASSLGGVEFF
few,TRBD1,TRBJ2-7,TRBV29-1,TGCAGCGTTGTCAGGACAGGGGCCTACGAGCAGTACTTC,CSVVRTGAYEQYF
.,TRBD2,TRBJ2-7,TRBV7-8,TGTGCCAGCAGCTTAGAGGCTAGCGGTCGCCTCTACGACCAGTACTTC,CASSLEASGRLYDQYF
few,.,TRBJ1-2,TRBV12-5,TGTGCTAGTGGTTCGACCCCACAGGGCTACACCTTC,CASGSTPQGYTF
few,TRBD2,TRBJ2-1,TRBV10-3,TGTGCCATCAGTAGGAGCGGGGGGGCCTACAATGAGCAGTTCTTC,CAISRSGGAYNEQFF
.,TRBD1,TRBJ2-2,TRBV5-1,TGCGCCAGCAGATTACAGGGGGACACCGGGGAGCTGTTTTTT,CASRLQGDTGELFF
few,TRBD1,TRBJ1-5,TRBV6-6,TGTGCCAGCAACCCCGACAGGGAGCAGCCCCAGCATTTT,CASNPDREQPQHF
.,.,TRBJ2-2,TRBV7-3,TGTGCCAGCAGCTCTCTAGACACCGGGGAGCTGTTTTTT,CASSSLDTGELFF
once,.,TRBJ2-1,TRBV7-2,TGTGCCAGCAGCTTAGCAGGGTTATTTTTTGTTGAGCAGTTCTTC,CASSLAGLFFVEQFF
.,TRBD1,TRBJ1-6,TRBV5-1,TGCGCCAGCAGCCTCGACAGGGGGGTTAATTCACCCCTCCACTTT,CASSLDRGVNSPLHF
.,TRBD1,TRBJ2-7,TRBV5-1,TGCGCCAGCAGCTTGTGGGACAGTTCTTCGTTCGAGCAGTACTTC,CASSLWDSSSFEQYF
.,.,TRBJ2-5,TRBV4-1,TGCGCCAGCAGCCAAGGATGGGCCAGAGAAGAGACCCAGTACTTC,CASSQGWAREETQYF
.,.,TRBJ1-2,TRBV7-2,TGTGCCAGCAGCTTAGCCGGACCCGCTGTCTATGGCTACACCTTC,CASSLAGPAVYGYTF
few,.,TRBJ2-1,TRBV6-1,TGTGCCAGCAGGAAGAGGGTTCAACAAGTTGGGCAGTTCTTC,CASRKRVQQVGQFF
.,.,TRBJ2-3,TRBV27,TGTGCCAGCAGGAGGGATTTCGGAGATACGCAGTATTTT,CASRRDFGDTQYF
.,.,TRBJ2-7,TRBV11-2,TGTGCCAGCAGTTTGACGGAGCAGTACTTC,CASSLTEQYF
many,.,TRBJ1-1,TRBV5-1,TGTGCCAGCAGTTGGGGGAACACTGAAGCTTTCTTT,CASSWGNTEAFF
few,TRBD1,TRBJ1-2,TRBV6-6,TGTGCCAGCAGCTACGGACAGGGTGTTGGCTACACCTTC,CASSYGQGVGYTF
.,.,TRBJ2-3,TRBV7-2,TGTGCCAGCAGCATCAGCGGCTGGGGAGATACGCAGTATTTT,CASSISGWGDTQYF
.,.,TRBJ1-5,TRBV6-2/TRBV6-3,TGTGCCACCCATCCGGGACAAATTAGCAATCAGCCCCAGCATTTT,CATHPGQISNQPQHF
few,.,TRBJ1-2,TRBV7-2,TGTGCCAGCAGCTCCGACAGGAACCCCTATGGCTACACCTTC,CASSSDRNPYGYTF
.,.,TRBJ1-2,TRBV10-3,TGTGCCATCAGTGAAAGGCCCCCTCGCCCGGATGGCTACACCTTC,CAISERPPRPDGYTF
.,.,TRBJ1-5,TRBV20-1,TGCAGTGCTAGAGACGGAGCAAAAAGTGATCAGCCCCAGCATTTT,CSARDGAKSDQPQHF
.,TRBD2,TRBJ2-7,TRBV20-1,TGCAGTGCTAGGCGGGCGGGGGGGTCCTACGAGCAGTACTTC,CSARRAGGSYEQYF
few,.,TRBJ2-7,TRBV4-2,TGTGCCAGCAGCCAAGTTTCGGGGGCTCCAACCTACGAGCAGTACTTC,CASSQVSGAPTYEQYF
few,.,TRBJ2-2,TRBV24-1,TGTGCCACCAGGGGATCCCGGGACCAGGGAACCGGGGAGCTGTTTTTT,CATRGSRDQGTGELFF
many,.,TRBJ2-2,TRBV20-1,TGCAGTGCTAGGGTCGCGGGGGCAGACACCGGGGAGCTGTTTTTT,CSARVAGADTGELFF